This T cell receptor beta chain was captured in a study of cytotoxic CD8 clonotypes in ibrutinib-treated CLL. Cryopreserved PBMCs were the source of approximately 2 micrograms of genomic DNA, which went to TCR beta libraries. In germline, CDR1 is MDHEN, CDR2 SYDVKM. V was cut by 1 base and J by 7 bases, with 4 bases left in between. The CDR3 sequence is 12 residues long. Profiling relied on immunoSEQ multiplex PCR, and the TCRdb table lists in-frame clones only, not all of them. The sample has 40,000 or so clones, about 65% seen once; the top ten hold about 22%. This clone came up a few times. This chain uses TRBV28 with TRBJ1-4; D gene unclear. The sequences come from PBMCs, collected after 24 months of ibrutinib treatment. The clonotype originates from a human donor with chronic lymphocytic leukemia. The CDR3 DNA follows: TGTGCCAGCAGTTTATATGGTGAAAAACTGTTTTTT. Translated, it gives CASSLYGEKLFF.